This T cell receptor (beta chain) was observed in a study of blood T cells in healthy people across ages. PCR was performed a second time for about 7 to 11 cycles using a sample-barcoded 5' primer and a J-beta primer mix. TCRdb itself ran the 5' RACE reads through MiXCR, one entry per CDR3 protein. The data contain about 620,000 distinct CDR3 sequences, around 21% of them singletons. Germline V lookup: CDR1 DFQATT, CDR2 SNEGSKA (reference sequence). The CDR3 consists of 9 residues. This chain links TRBV20-1 with TRBJ2-5; D remains unclear. The J call may not be correct, given that the DNA end is closer to TRBJ2-1. This TCR derives from a man aged 65 to 79 in good health. Material for sequencing was blood. The CDR3, as DNA: TGCGGCCGCCTGAATGAGCAGTTCTTC. Its protein product is CGRLNEQFF.